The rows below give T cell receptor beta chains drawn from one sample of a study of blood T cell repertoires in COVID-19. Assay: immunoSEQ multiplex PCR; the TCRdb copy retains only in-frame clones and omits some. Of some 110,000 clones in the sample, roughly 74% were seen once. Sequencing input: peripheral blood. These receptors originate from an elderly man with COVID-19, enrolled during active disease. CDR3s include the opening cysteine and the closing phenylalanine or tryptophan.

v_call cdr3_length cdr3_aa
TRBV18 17 CASSPRQGGSFYNEQFF
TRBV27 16 CASSLTGGNYGETQYF
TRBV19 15 CASSIVGFDTVGYTF
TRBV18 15 CASSPRGLDAGELFF
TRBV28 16 CASSLAGVGSEETQYF
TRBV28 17 CASSGASGQDSYNEQFF
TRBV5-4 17 CASSFPTSAIAGETQYF
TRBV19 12 CASSLGLNEQFF
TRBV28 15 CASSPASGGSYEQYF
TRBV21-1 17 CASSKAGKSGPHPQQFF
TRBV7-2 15 CASRLTGFGNQPQHF
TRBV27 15 CASSKIQGARSPLHF
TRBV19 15 CASIRTGEDNSPLHF
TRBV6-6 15 CASSYGGLGGEKLFF
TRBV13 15 CASRYTGFDGEKLFF
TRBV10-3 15 CAISPGQGYNSPLHF
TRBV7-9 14 CASSLDRNTGELFF
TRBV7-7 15 CASSLNGGAGDEQYF
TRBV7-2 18 CASSLEWVAGSPFHEQFF
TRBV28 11 CASRERDEQFF
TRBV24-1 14 CATRTSGSTDTQYF
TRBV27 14 CASSPQGAGYGYTF
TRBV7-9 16 CASSLGDRGSYNEQFF
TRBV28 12 CASTQIANTQYF
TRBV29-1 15 CSVYKTGQLNTEAFF
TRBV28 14 CASSLQGDTGELFF